The 12 T cell receptor beta chains reported below all come from one sample, sequenced in a study of shared clonotypes between healthy human individuals. The method was immunoSEQ multiplex PCR; TCRdb's version includes in-frame clones alone and lacks a portion of them. The sample has about 2 million clones, 85% to 95% seen once. Sequenced input: naive CD4+ T cells sorted from blood. Subset of the sample: CD45RA+ positively selected. All receptors come from a man aged 18 to 29 in good health.

V is TRBV27 and J is TRBJ2-7; TRBD1 aligns across 10 bases. This CDR3 is built from 15 residues. The J segment lost 3 bases and the V segment lost 7 bases, leaving 9 bases of the junction unmatched. Germline loops: CDR1 MNHEY, CDR2 SMNVEV (reference sequence). The CDR3 region is CASTYGQGGLYEQYF. The CDR3 DNA reads TGTGCCAGCACCTACGGACAGGGGGGGCTCTACGAGCAGTACTTC.

This chain uses TRBV28 with TRBJ1-6; TRBD1 matches 7 bases. The germline V gene has CDR1 MDHEN and CDR2 SYDVKM. The CDR3 contains 17 residues. V dropped 4 bases and J dropped 10; count of bases not matched to a gene: 16. The CDR3 here is CASSSHTRQGTESPLHF. As DNA, the CDR3 is TGTGCCAGCAGTTCCCACACGCGACAGGGAACGGAATCACCCCTCCACTTT.

Concerning this clone: Additional DNA sequences in this sample encode the identical CDR3. The chain joins TRBV9 to TRBJ2-3, with D hard to call. The CDR3 contains 11 residues. Trimming stripped 3 bases from V and 5 bases from J, with 4 bases between. CDR1 SGDLS and CDR2 YYNGEE come from the germline V gene. CDR3 nucleotides: TGTGCCAGCAGCGGGGGAGATACGCAGTATTTT. Protein product: CASSGGDTQYF.

This chain links TRBV6-1 with TRBJ1-6, with D tentatively TRBD1 (5 bases). This CDR3 spans 14 amino acids. Germline V gene lookup returns CDR1 MNHNS and CDR2 SASEGT. V was pared by 6 bases and J by 6 bases, with 12 bases between. In DNA, the CDR3 is TGTGCCAGCAGGGAGACAGAAATTAATTCACCCCTCCACTTT. Translating it yields CASRETEINSPLHF.

The chain has TRBV28 and TRBJ2-7, with D uncertain. Trimming cost V 3 bases and J 3 bases, with 9 bases left between them. Germline values: CDR1 MDHEN, CDR2 SYDVKM. The CDR3 totals 13 residues. CDR3 bases: TGTGCCAGCAGTTTGCCCCCCAGCTACGAGCAGTACTTC. It is translated as CASSLPPSYEQYF.

This chain uses TRBV2 with TRBJ2-3; the D gene is possibly TRBD1 (6 bases). CDR1 is SNHLY, CDR2 FYNNEI, per germline. V was cut by 5 bases and J by 0 bases, with 12 bases left in between. The CDR3 is made up of 15 amino acids. This CDR3 is CASSPGTPSTDTQYF. The CDR3 bases are TGTGCCAGCAGTCCCGGGACACCTAGCACAGATACGCAGTATTTT.

This chain joins TRBV10-3 and TRBJ2-7; TRBD2 matches at 7 bases. Germline loops: CDR1 ENHRY, CDR2 SYGVKD. V dropped 2 bases and J dropped 0; count of bases not matched to a gene: 4. The length of the CDR3 is 15 residues. The CDR3 spells CAISEASGSSYEQYF. The CDR3 bases are TGTGCCATCAGTGAGGCTAGCGGTAGCTCCTACGAGCAGTACTTC.

As for this clone: Different DNA sequences within this sample yield the same CDR3. J is TRBJ2-7 and V is TRBV28; 11 positions agree with TRBD1. V shed 5 bases, J shed 2 bases, and the junction held 5 bases outside the gene matches. From germline, CDR1 is MDHEN and CDR2 SYDVKM. This CDR3 is built from 15 residues. In nucleotides, the CDR3 is TGTGCCAGCAGTAGGACAGGGGGCCAGACCTACGAGCAGTACTTC. Amino acids: CASSRTGGQTYEQYF. The full variable domain, completed using reference TRBV28 and TRBJ2-7, is DVKVTQSSRYLVKRTGEKVFLECVQDMDHENMFWYRQDPGLGLRLIYFSYDVKMKEKGDIPEGYSVSREKKERFSLILESASTNQTSMYLCASSRTGGQTYEQYFGPGTRLTVT.

Note on this clone: The same CDR3 is also encoded by other DNA sequences in this sample. V is TRBV28 and J is TRBJ1-1, with no clear D. The CDR3 contains 13 residues. Trimming pared 2 bases from V and 1 base from J, leaving 5 bases between. Germline CDR1 is MDHEN and CDR2 is SYDVKM. The CDR3 DNA reads TGTGCCAGCAGTTTAGCGGGGAACACTGAAGCTTTCTTT. Its protein product is CASSLAGNTEAFF.

A remark on this clone: A much larger clonotype is one base distant, so this may be a read error. The sample has other DNA sequences that encode this CDR3 too. This rearrangement joins TRBV27 to TRBJ1-2; TRBD1 matches 9 bases. The junction had 9 bases not matched to a gene; V was cut back by 2 bases and J by 8 bases. The CDR3 loop spans 15 amino acids. Germline lookup yields CDR1 MNHEY and CDR2 SMNVEV (reference sequence). The CDR3 nucleotides read TGTGCCAGCAGTTTAACAGGGGGCGCATTCTACGGCTACACCTTC. Translating gives CASSLTGGAFYGYTF.

This clone was seen once. The chain has TRBV5-1 and TRBJ1-6, with TRBD1 matching 8 bases. CDR1 and CDR2 from the germline V gene are SGHRS and YFSETQ. This CDR3 has 15 amino acids. J lost 7 bases, V lost 2 bases, and 5 bases had no gene match. The CDR3 region has the DNA TGCGCCAGCAGCTTTTCGGACAGGGCCAATTCACCCCTCCACTTT. This codes for CASSFSDRANSPLHF.

This sequence joins TRBV5-4 and TRBJ2-3, with a tentative D call TRBD2 (6 bases). The length of the CDR3 is 13 residues. Trimming took 6 bases from V and 14 from J, leaving 22 bases between them. The germline gives CDR1 SGHNT, CDR2 YYREEE (reference sequence). The CDR3 DNA follows: TGTGCCAGCACCTCCGGAGGGGACTCACGTCTGTATTTT. It yields the protein CASTSGGDSRLYF.